This is a list of T cell receptor beta chains from one sample in a study of glioma-infiltrating T cells. MiXCR, run by TCRdb on the multiplex PCR reads, gives a single entry per CDR3 protein. The sample includes 300,000 to 450,000 distinct CDR3 sequences, around 45% of them seen just once. Specimen: glioma tissue, nonneoplastic brain tissue, or PBMCs (not recorded which). The receptors originated from a human donor with low-grade glioma or glioblastoma, undergoing nonglioma brain surgery, or in good health (not recorded which). Each CDR3 is given with its conserved first and last residue. The order of the fields is CDR3 protein, CDR3 DNA, clone size, D gene, V gene, J gene. A D gene is named only where the DNA matches it firmly. Some rows have no size entry. The others give once, few or many, or a class for an expanded clone.

cdr3_aa: CSARVPRREWDEQFF
cdr3_nt: TGCAGTGCTAGAGTGCCTAGGAGAGAATGGGATGAGCAGTTCTTC
clone_size: NA
d_call: NA
v_call: TRBV20-1
j_call: TRBJ2-1

cdr3_aa: CASQREENNEQFF
cdr3_nt: TGTGCCTCACAGCGGGAGGAAAACAATGAGCAGTTCTTC
clone_size: NA
d_call: TRBD2
v_call: TRBV12-3/TRBV12-4
j_call: TRBJ2-1

cdr3_aa: CASSQDPWVREQYF
cdr3_nt: TGCGCCAGCAGCCAAGATCCGTGGGTGAGGGAGCAGTACTTC
clone_size: once
d_call: NA
v_call: TRBV4-3
j_call: TRBJ2-7

cdr3_aa: CASSSHPGWGYTF
cdr3_nt: TGTGCCAGCAGCTCACATCCTGGGTGGGGCTACACCTTC
clone_size: few
d_call: NA
v_call: TRBV3-1
j_call: TRBJ1-2

cdr3_aa: CASSSPTREENSPLHF
cdr3_nt: TGTGCCAGCAGCTCGCCAACCAGGGAGGAGAATTCACCCCTCCACTTT
clone_size: NA
d_call: NA
v_call: TRBV27
j_call: TRBJ1-6

cdr3_aa: CASSLVRGRTNTEAFF
cdr3_nt: TGTGCCAGCAGCTTAGTCAGGGGGCGAACCAACACTGAAGCTTTCTTT
clone_size: NA
d_call: TRBD1
v_call: TRBV7-8
j_call: TRBJ1-1

cdr3_aa: CASTTQGSNQPQHF
cdr3_nt: TGTGCCAGCACCACACAGGGTAGCAATCAGCCCCAGCATTTT
clone_size: NA
d_call: NA
v_call: TRBV7-9
j_call: TRBJ1-5

cdr3_aa: CASSVGTAYNEQFF
cdr3_nt: TGTGCCAGCAGCGTAGGGACAGCGTACAATGAGCAGTTCTTC
clone_size: NA
d_call: NA
v_call: TRBV9
j_call: TRBJ2-1

cdr3_aa: CASSLRGAPAYEQYF
cdr3_nt: TGTGCCAGCAGTTTAAGGGGGGCCCCCGCCTACGAGCAGTACTTC
clone_size: NA
d_call: NA
v_call: TRBV28
j_call: TRBJ2-7

cdr3_aa: CASSHRQDDRPFF
cdr3_nt: TGTGCCAGCAGCCACCGACAGGACGACCGGCCTTTCTTT
clone_size: NA
d_call: NA
v_call: TRBV7-9
j_call: TRBJ1-1

cdr3_aa: CAINSGSTEQYF
cdr3_nt: TGTGCCATCAATAGCGGGAGCACGGAGCAGTACTTC
clone_size: NA
d_call: TRBD2
v_call: TRBV10-3
j_call: TRBJ2-7

cdr3_aa: CASSLSGASYEQYF
cdr3_nt: TGTGCCAGCAGTCTAAGCGGGGCAAGTTACGAGCAGTACTTC
clone_size: many
d_call: TRBD2
v_call: TRBV27
j_call: TRBJ2-7

cdr3_aa: CASSIADGGYEQYF
cdr3_nt: TGTGCCAGTAGTATAGCGGATGGAGGCTACGAGCAGTACTTC
clone_size: few
d_call: NA
v_call: TRBV19
j_call: TRBJ2-7

cdr3_aa: CASSSRTVSVAQHF
cdr3_nt: TGTGCCAGTAGTAGCAGGACAGTTTCTGTGGCCCAGCATTTT
clone_size: NA
d_call: NA
v_call: TRBV19
j_call: TRBJ1-5

cdr3_aa: CSAGRSATQYF
cdr3_nt: TGCAGTGCTGGACGTAGCGCCACGCAGTATTTT
clone_size: few
d_call: NA
v_call: TRBV20-1
j_call: TRBJ2-3

cdr3_aa: CSARVAPGQETQYF
cdr3_nt: TGCAGTGCTAGAGTGGCACCAGGACAAGAGACCCAGTACTTC
clone_size: many
d_call: NA
v_call: TRBV20-1
j_call: TRBJ2-5

cdr3_aa: CSAREPWTSGAGPNIQYF
cdr3_nt: TGCAGTGCTAGAGAACCCTGGACTAGCGGGGCCGGGCCGAACATTCAGTACTTC
clone_size: NA
d_call: TRBD2
v_call: TRBV20-1
j_call: TRBJ2-4

cdr3_aa: CASSPRGGNTIYF
cdr3_nt: TGTGCCAGCAGCCCTCGGGGAGGAAACACCATATATTTT
clone_size: many
d_call: NA
v_call: TRBV28
j_call: TRBJ1-3

cdr3_aa: CASSSDSWTGINLPQHF
cdr3_nt: TGTGCCAGTAGTTCTGATTCTTGGACAGGGATCAATCTGCCCCAGCATTTT
clone_size: NA
d_call: TRBD1
v_call: TRBV19
j_call: TRBJ1-5

cdr3_aa: CASRAGLAGAFSYNEQFF
cdr3_nt: TGTGCCAGCAGGGCTGGACTAGCGGGAGCATTCTCCTACAATGAGCAGTTCTTC
clone_size: few
d_call: TRBD2
v_call: TRBV27
j_call: TRBJ2-1

cdr3_aa: CAISGQQETQYF
cdr3_nt: TGTGCCATCAGTGGGCAGCAAGAGACCCAGTACTTC
clone_size: NA
d_call: NA
v_call: TRBV10-3
j_call: TRBJ2-5

cdr3_aa: CASSPDDRVDSPLHF
cdr3_nt: TGTGCCAGCAGCCCCGACGACAGGGTCGATTCACCCCTCCACTTT
clone_size: few
d_call: TRBD1
v_call: TRBV11-2
j_call: TRBJ1-6

cdr3_aa: CASSPPYPGAPDTQYF
cdr3_nt: TGTGCCAGCAGTCCCCCTTATCCGGGGGCACCAGATACGCAGTATTTT
clone_size: few
d_call: NA
v_call: TRBV28
j_call: TRBJ2-3

cdr3_aa: CASSLRGNTEAFF
cdr3_nt: TGTGCCAGCAGTTTACGGGGGAACACTGAAGCTTTCTTT
clone_size: many
d_call: NA
v_call: TRBV28
j_call: TRBJ1-1

cdr3_aa: CASSYGPRVYEQYF
cdr3_nt: TGTGCCAGCAGTTACGGACCTAGAGTCTACGAGCAGTACTTC
clone_size: NA
d_call: NA
v_call: TRBV7-2
j_call: TRBJ2-7

cdr3_aa: CNASRGQGYTF
cdr3_nt: TGCAATGCTAGCCGGGGGCAGGGCTACACCTTC
clone_size: NA
d_call: NA
v_call: TRBV20-1
j_call: TRBJ1-2

cdr3_aa: CATSDGQGPEKLFF
cdr3_nt: TGTGCCACTTCAGATGGACAGGGCCCTGAAAAACTGTTTTTT
clone_size: NA
d_call: TRBD1
v_call: TRBV6-1
j_call: TRBJ1-4

cdr3_aa: CASSQESGTDTYEQYF
cdr3_nt: TGCGCCAGCAGCCAAGAATCCGGGACGGACACCTACGAGCAGTACTTC
clone_size: NA
d_call: NA
v_call: TRBV4-1
j_call: TRBJ2-7

cdr3_aa: CASRPGLAGYEEQFF
cdr3_nt: TGTGCCAGCAGACCGGGACTAGCGGGATACGAGGAGCAGTTCTTC
clone_size: many
d_call: TRBD2
v_call: TRBV28
j_call: TRBJ2-1

cdr3_aa: CASSQDPYTGAEAFF
cdr3_nt: TGCGCCAGCAGCCAAGATCCCTATACCGGGGCTGAAGCTTTCTTT
clone_size: NA
d_call: NA
v_call: TRBV4-1
j_call: TRBJ1-1

cdr3_aa: CGVGLTNQPQHF
cdr3_nt: TGCGGCGTCGGACTGACAAATCAGCCCCAGCATTTT
clone_size: NA
d_call: NA
v_call: TRBV29-1
j_call: TRBJ1-5

cdr3_aa: CASSEGGQGRETQYF
cdr3_nt: TGTGCCAGCAGTGAAGGGGGACAGGGGCGAGAGACCCAGTACTTC
clone_size: NA
d_call: TRBD1
v_call: TRBV25-1
j_call: TRBJ2-5

cdr3_aa: CASSLMHNTGELFF
cdr3_nt: TGTGCCAGCAGTTTAATGCACAACACCGGGGAGCTGTTTTTT
clone_size: many
d_call: NA
v_call: TRBV27
j_call: TRBJ2-2

cdr3_aa: CSAARDTYEQYF
cdr3_nt: TGCAGTGCAGCCCGGGACACCTACGAGCAGTACTTC
clone_size: NA
d_call: NA
v_call: TRBV20-1
j_call: TRBJ2-7

cdr3_aa: CASSPTTRREQYF
cdr3_nt: TGTGCCAGCAGCCCCACGACTAGGAGGGAGCAGTACTTC
clone_size: NA
d_call: NA
v_call: TRBV7-9
j_call: TRBJ2-7

cdr3_aa: CASSLGRAYERYF
cdr3_nt: TGTGCCAGCAGTTTAGGGAGAGCCTACGAGCGGTACTTC
clone_size: NA
d_call: NA
v_call: TRBV27
j_call: TRBJ2-7

cdr3_aa: CASKAGPFGGYEQFF
cdr3_nt: TGTGCCAGTAAAGCAGGCCCTTTCGGTGGCTATGAGCAGTTCTTC
clone_size: few
d_call: NA
v_call: TRBV19
j_call: TRBJ2-1

cdr3_aa: CASSLAGLYTEAFF
cdr3_nt: TGTGCCAGCAGCTTAGCTGGGTTGTACACTGAAGCTTTCTTT
clone_size: NA
d_call: NA
v_call: TRBV7-2
j_call: TRBJ1-1

cdr3_aa: CASSTLPGPIRQPQHF
cdr3_nt: TGTGCCAGTAGTACTCTTCCGGGTCCTATTCGCCAGCCCCAGCATTTT
clone_size: NA
d_call: NA
v_call: TRBV19
j_call: TRBJ1-5

cdr3_aa: CASSLAGLGSYEQYF
cdr3_nt: TGTGCCAGCAGCTTGGCTGGACTAGGGTCCTACGAGCAGTACTTC
clone_size: once
d_call: TRBD2
v_call: TRBV5-6
j_call: TRBJ2-7

cdr3_aa: CATSRGLAAGNTGELFF
cdr3_nt: TGTGCCACCAGCCGAGGTCTCGCGGCAGGGAACACCGGGGAGCTGTTTTTT
clone_size: NA
d_call: NA
v_call: TRBV15
j_call: TRBJ2-2

cdr3_aa: CASSPPSGRVETQYF
cdr3_nt: TGTGCCAGCAGTCCTCCTAGCGGGAGGGTTGAGACCCAGTACTTC
clone_size: NA
d_call: TRBD2
v_call: TRBV12-3/TRBV12-4
j_call: TRBJ2-5

cdr3_aa: CASSSEQGFGSNEQLF
cdr3_nt: TGTGCCAGCAGCTCGGAACAGGGTTTCGGTTCTAATGAGCAGCTCTTC
clone_size: NA
d_call: NA
v_call: TRBV6-1
j_call: TRBJ2-1